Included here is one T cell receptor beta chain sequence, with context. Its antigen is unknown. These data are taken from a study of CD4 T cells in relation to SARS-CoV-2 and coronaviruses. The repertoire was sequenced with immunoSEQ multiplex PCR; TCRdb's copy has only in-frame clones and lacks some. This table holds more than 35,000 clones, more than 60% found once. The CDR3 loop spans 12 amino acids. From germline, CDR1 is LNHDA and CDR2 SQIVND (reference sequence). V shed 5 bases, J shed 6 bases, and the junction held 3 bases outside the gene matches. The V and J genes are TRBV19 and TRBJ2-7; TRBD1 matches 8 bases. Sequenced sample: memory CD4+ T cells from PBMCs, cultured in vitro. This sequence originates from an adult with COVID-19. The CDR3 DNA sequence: TGTGCCAGTAGTCCGCAGGGGGCCGAGCAGTACTTC. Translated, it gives CASSPQGAEQYF.